The present TCR beta chain was sequenced within a study of cytomegalovirus exposure and HLA in healthy donors (dated by TCRdb to about 2017). Regarding the research as a whole: According to a later analysis, one platform produced both the 100 to 150 validation repertoires and the 666 repertoires of the first cohort. Along with the approximately 650-subject first cohort, a separate validation cohort of roughly 110 different subjects was used. The aim of the study was to test whether cataloging public T cell receptors could identify signatures of past pathogen exposure. To predict cytomegalovirus infection status, the study brought together high-throughput TCR immunosequencing, statistical association of individual TCRs with disease status, and machine learning.

Notes on this clone: The antigen this receptor binds is unknown. No quality values exist for individual bases; no much larger clone is one base distant.

The method behind the library was the immunoSEQ multiplex PCR assay. Processing in the source paper ran as follows. A statistical classification framework was developed to diagnose cytomegalovirus status using the catalog of TCR beta chain sequences. Held by TCRdb, this immuneACCESS table contains in-frame sequences only and omits some clones. Under half of the omission traces to an unresolved V gene where checked; the cause of the rest is unknown. The V and J calls and clone size were taken over from that table, and D and trimming were inferred from the DNA. Present in this sample are about 280,000 clones, more than 75% of which were seen just once. The top ten clonotypes cover approximately 0.94% of the sample. What the authors observed across the whole study: The study gave a list of more than 150 TCR beta chains associated with cytomegalovirus. The classifier was reported to diagnose cytomegalovirus status with high specificity and sensitivity in both the original and validation cohorts. Subsequent analysis determined that TCRs grouped into clusters in the first cohort also showed a tendency toward co-occurrence across the 120 or so validation repertoires, and approximately 94% of cluster scores exceeded 0. In vitro tests confirmed that a few of the cytomegalovirus-associated TCR beta chains recognize cytomegalovirus antigens. A later analysis lacked HLA typing for the validation cohort, so it scored co-occurrence in that cohort across all 120 or so repertoires. It was suggested by the authors that the approach could potentially be generalized to other disease states and immunological phenotypes. Most TCR sequences were observed very rarely across donors, whereas some public TCRs were present in many individuals.

Ends trimmed: V by 3 bases, J by 8 bases; bases unmatched to a gene: 17. CDR1 and CDR2, looked up from the germline V gene, are SGDLS and YYNGEE. Taken from cysteine to phenylalanine, the CDR3 has 18 residues. The only DNA kept is the CDR3, 54 bases in frame from the first base. Donors formed part of the validation cohort, which comprised 95 to 150 subjects and was distinct from the first cohort of 690 or so subjects. The chain is encoded by TRBV9 joined to TRBJ1-4; TRBD1 agrees with 9 junctional bases. The sample consisted of PBMCs. The receptor's source is a woman between 18 and 29 years old in good health and CMV-seronegative. The CDR3: CASSGDPGQGAVGEKLFF. The base sequence is TGTGCCAGCAGCGGGGACCCGGGACAGGGAGCCGTCGGGGAAAAACTGTTTTTT.